One sample yielded the 4 T cell receptor beta chains listed below, sequenced in a study of neurological immune-mediated disorders. TCRdb itself ran the 5' RACE reads through MiXCR, one entry per CDR3 protein. The data hold roughly 38,000 distinct CDR3 sequences, with 2.5% observed a single time. Sequencing was performed on PBMCs. The source of these receptors is a man aged 30 to 45 with multiple sclerosis.

This clonotype was picked up a small number of times. This chain links TRBV6-4 with TRBJ2-1, with TRBD1 matching 9 bases. Trimming removed 0 bases from V and 5 bases from J; junction bases left unmatched: 5. This CDR3 is built from 16 residues. Germline CDR1 reads MRHNA; CDR2 reads SNTAGT. Here the CDR3 reads CASSDSTGGRNNEQFF. The DNA for the CDR3 is TGTGCCAGCAGTGACTCGACAGGGGGACGAAACAATGAGCAGTTCTTC.

This clonotype was seen at least ten times. The chain recombines TRBV5-1 with TRBJ1-1, with D hard to call. The CDR3 is 14 residues long. The germline V gene encodes CDR1 SGHRS and CDR2 YFSETQ. Deletions cut 0 bases from V and 0 bases from J, with 6 bases between. This chain's CDR3 is CASSLDTLNTEAFF. CDR3 sequence (DNA): TGCGCCAGCAGCTTGGACACCTTGAACACTGAAGCTTTCTTT.

This clonotype has at least ten counts. The chain joins TRBV5-1 to TRBJ2-7; perhaps TRBD2 as D (6 bases). The CDR3 is 14 residues long. Germline assignment: CDR1 SGHRS and CDR2 YFSETQ. The ends were cut back, 2 bases at V and 3 bases at J, with 12 bases in the middle. CDR3 DNA sequence: TGCGCCAGCAGCTTTAACGGAGGGGACTACGAGCAGTACTTC. This sequence encodes CASSFNGGDYEQYF.

This clonotype was seen many times. This chain connects TRBV20-1 to TRBJ2-5; perhaps D is TRBD1 or TRBD2 (6 bases each). There are 12 residues in the CDR3. V was trimmed by 5 bases and J by 1 base, leaving 8 bases between them. Germline lookup yields CDR1 DFQATT and CDR2 SNEGSKA (reference sequence). The CDR3 region is CSAEGGQETQYF. In DNA form, the CDR3 reads TGCAGTGCTGAGGGGGGCCAAGAGACCCAGTACTTC.